This TCR beta chain was captured in a study of CXCR3-negative and CXCR3-positive naive CD8 T cells. The length of the CDR3 is 16 residues. Germline V CDR1 and CDR2: LNHNV, YYDKDF (reference sequence). The authors prepared UMI-labeled TRB cDNA libraries by 5' RACE. TCRdb re-called the 5' RACE reads; one entry per CDR3 protein, DNA not given. The sample table sets out about 130,000 distinct CDR3 sequences. The receptor was derived from a human donor in good health. Some clones in this sample may be carry-over from other donors' samples. The rearrangement links TRBV15 to TRBJ2-1; with no DNA, the TCRdb D assignment of TRBD2 cannot be verified. The sample consisted of naive CXCR3- CD8+ T cells from blood. Noted subset: CD45RO-CCR7+CD27+CD95- naive CD8+ T cells lacking CXCR3 (TNR3-). CDR3 in amino acids: CATSRGAGSVYNEQFF. The full variable domain, completed using reference TRBV15 and TRBJ2-1, is DAMVIQNPRYQVTQFGKPVTLSCSQTLNHNVMYWYQQKSSQAPKLLFHYYDKDFNNEADTPDNFQSRRPNTSFCFLDIRSPGLGDTAMYLCATSRGAGSVYNEQFFGPGTRLTVL.